The entry below describes one TCR beta chain. Produced via immunoSEQ multiplex PCR; TCRdb's table is partial and in-frame only. The sample yields under 300,000 clones, 83% seen once. The sample comes from a study of blood T cell repertoires in COVID-19. Study summary: Italy, Spain and the United States were the sources of the convalescent and acute COVID-19 samples. PBMCs, B-cell-depleted T cells, or T cells were the source of the cDNA or gDNA that made up the material.

The germline CDR1 and CDR2 sequences are SGHNT and YENEEA. The CDR3 extends over 14 amino acids. The germline V and J ends were trimmed by 1 base and 3 bases, with 8 bases remaining between them. Sequenced sample: peripheral blood. The chain couples TRBV11-3 to TRBJ2-3, with D possibly TRBD1 on 6 matching bases. This receptor was obtained from a woman between 45 and 65 years old who had recovered from COVID-19. CDR3 DNA: TGTGCCAGCAGCTTAGCAGGGGTTACAGATACGCAGTATTTT. This sequence encodes CASSLAGVTDTQYF. Full variable domain (outside the CDR3, taken from reference TRBV11-3 and TRBJ2-3): EAGVVQSPRYKIIEKKQPVAFWCNPISGHNTLYWYLQNLGQGPELLIRYENEEAVDDSQLPKDRFSAERLKGVDSTLKIQPAELGDSAVYLCASSLAGVTDTQYFGPGTRLTVL.